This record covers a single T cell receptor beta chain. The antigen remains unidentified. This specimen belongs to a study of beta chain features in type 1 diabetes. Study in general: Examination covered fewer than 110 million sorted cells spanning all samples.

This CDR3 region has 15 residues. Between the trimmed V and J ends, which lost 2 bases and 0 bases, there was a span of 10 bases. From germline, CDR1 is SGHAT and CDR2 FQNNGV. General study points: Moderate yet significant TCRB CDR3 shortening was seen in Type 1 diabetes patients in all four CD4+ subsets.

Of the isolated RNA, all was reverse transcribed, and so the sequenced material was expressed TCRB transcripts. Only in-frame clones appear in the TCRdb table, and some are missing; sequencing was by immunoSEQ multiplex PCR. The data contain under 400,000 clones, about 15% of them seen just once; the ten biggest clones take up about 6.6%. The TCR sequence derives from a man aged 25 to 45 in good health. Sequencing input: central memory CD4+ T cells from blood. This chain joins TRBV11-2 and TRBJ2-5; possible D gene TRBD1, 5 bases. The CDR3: CASSLSPTDQETQYF. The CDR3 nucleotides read TGTGCCAGCAGCTTATCTCCGACAGACCAAGAGACCCAGTACTTC.